This T cell receptor beta chain is drawn from a study of OX40 agonist ivuxolimab in advanced cancers. About the study: Ivuxolimab, which is an agonistic anti-OX40 (CD134) antibody, was administered to the patients.

V lost 5 bases and J 5 bases, leaving 9 bases between the germline ends. The germline V gene encodes CDR1 SGHAT and CDR2 FQNNGV. The CDR3 has 12 amino acids. The method was immunoSEQ multiplex PCR; TCRdb's version includes in-frame clones alone and lacks a portion of them. Here the sample spans approximately 110,000 clones, just under 95% being singletons. This TCR was recovered from an adult with an advanced solid tumor such as melanoma, head and neck, liver or kidney cancer. The rearrangement joins TRBV11-2 to TRBJ1-1, with a weak D call TRBD1 (5 bases). Source: CD4+ or CD8+ T cells sorted from blood, taken in a trial of the OX40 agonist ivuxolimab. The CDR3 spells CASSASGTEAFF. The DNA for the CDR3 is TGTGCCAGCAGCGCGTCAGGGACTGAAGCTTTCTTT.